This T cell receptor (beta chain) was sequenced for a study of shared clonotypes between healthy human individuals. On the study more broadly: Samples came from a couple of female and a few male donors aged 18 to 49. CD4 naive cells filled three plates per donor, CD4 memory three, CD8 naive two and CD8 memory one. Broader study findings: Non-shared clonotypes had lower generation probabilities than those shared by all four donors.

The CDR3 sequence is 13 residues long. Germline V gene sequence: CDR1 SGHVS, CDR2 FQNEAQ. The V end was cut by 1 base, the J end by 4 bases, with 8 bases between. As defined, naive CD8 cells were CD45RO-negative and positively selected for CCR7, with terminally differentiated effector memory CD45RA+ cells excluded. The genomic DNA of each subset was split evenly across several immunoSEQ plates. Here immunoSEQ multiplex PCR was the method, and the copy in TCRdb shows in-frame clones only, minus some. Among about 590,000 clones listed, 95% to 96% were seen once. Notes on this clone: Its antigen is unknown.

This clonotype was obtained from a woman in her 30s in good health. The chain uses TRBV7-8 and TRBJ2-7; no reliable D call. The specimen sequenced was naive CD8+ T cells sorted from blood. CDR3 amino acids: CASSLEKRYEQYF. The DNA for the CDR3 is TGTGCCAGCAGCTTAGAAAAAAGGTACGAGCAGTACTTC.